This is a list of T cell receptor beta chains from one sample in a study of T cells after yellow fever vaccination. MiXCR was run by TCRdb on the 5' RACE reads, yielding one entry per CDR3 protein. The sample shows 500,000 to 550,000 distinct CDR3 sequences, roughly a fifth of them seen only once. The sample was PBMCs, taken approximately 22 days after the first yellow fever vaccination. Receptors were obtained from a man in his late teens or twenties who received the YFV17D yellow fever vaccine. The CDR3 runs from the conserved cysteine through the conserved F or W. The D gene is left open where the match is weak. Expanded clones get a size class; other rows say once, few or many, or leave the size out.

J	size	V	D	CDR3	DNA
TRBJ1-1	-	TRBV19	TRBD1	CASRGTGSGTEAFF	TGTGCCAGTAGGGGGACAGGGAGCGGCACTGAAGCTTTCTTT
TRBJ2-3	-	TRBV3-1	-	CASSQDEGVTDTQYF	TGTGCCAGCAGCCAAGATGAAGGGGTCACAGATACGCAGTATTTT
TRBJ2-6	-	TRBV6-5	-	CASKLNGGNSGANVLTF	TGTGCCAGCAAGTTGAATGGAGGCAACTCTGGGGCCAACGTCCTGACTTTC
TRBJ2-3	-	TRBV9	TRBD2	CASSFPGLALADTQYF	TGTGCCAGCAGCTTCCCGGGACTAGCGCTGGCAGATACGCAGTATTTT
TRBJ2-1	many	TRBV27	TRBD2	CASSALTSGVYNEQFF	TGTGCCAGCAGTGCCCTGACTAGCGGGGTCTACAATGAGCAGTTCTTC
TRBJ2-1	-	TRBV19	TRBD2	CASSIGSGRGGFEQFF	TGTGCCAGTAGTATAGGCTCAGGGCGGGGGGGCTTTGAGCAGTTCTTC
TRBJ1-2	-	TRBV24-1	TRBD1	CATSDGDRADGYTF	TGTGCCACCAGTGATGGGGACAGGGCGGATGGCTACACCTTC
TRBJ2-5	few	TRBV5-1	-	CASSEGSRETQYF	TGCGCCAGCAGCGAGGGGAGTCGAGAGACCCAGTACTTC
TRBJ2-5	-	TRBV6-2/TRBV6-3	-	CASSYGRSGEETQYF	TGTGCCAGCAGTTACGGACGAAGTGGGGAAGAGACCCAGTACTTC
TRBJ2-5	few	TRBV12-3/TRBV12-4	TRBD2	CASGTWNGGETQYF	TGTGCCAGCGGGACCTGGAACGGGGGGGAGACCCAGTACTTC
TRBJ1-2	-	TRBV21-1	-	CASSKPGTGRGDGYTF	TGTGCCAGCAGCAAGCCAGGGACAGGCCGAGGAGATGGCTACACCTTC
TRBJ2-2	few	TRBV2	-	CASSGRGTYTGELFF	TGTGCCAGCAGTGGACGGGGGACCTACACCGGGGAGCTGTTTTTT
TRBJ1-2	few	TRBV14	-	CASSQLGRANYGYTF	TGTGCCAGCAGCCAACTCGGCAGGGCGAACTATGGCTACACCTTC
TRBJ1-3	-	TRBV21-1	-	CASSKGLLGNTIYF	TGTGCCAGCAGCAAGGGCCTGCTGGGAAACACCATATATTTT
TRBJ2-6	few	TRBV4-2	-	CASSQDRANVLTF	TGTGCCAGCAGCCAAGATAGGGCCAACGTCCTGACTTTC
TRBJ2-7	few	TRBV7-2	TRBD1	CASSWGDRGSVYEQYF	TGTGCCAGCAGCTGGGGGGACAGGGGGTCCGTCTACGAGCAGTACTTC
TRBJ2-1	-	TRBV5-1	-	CASSLVWDSIYNEQFF	TGCGCCAGCAGCTTGGTATGGGACTCGATCTACAATGAGCAGTTCTTC
TRBJ1-6	-	TRBV4-3	-	CASSRDTYNSPLHF	TGCGCCAGCAGCCGGGACACCTATAATTCACCCCTCCACTTT
TRBJ2-1	-	TRBV18	-	CASSPPSQGQNEQFF	TGTGCCAGCTCACCACCGTCTCAGGGCCAAAATGAGCAGTTCTTC
TRBJ1-5	many	TRBV12-3/TRBV12-4	-	CASSFRSQGNQPQHF	TGTGCCAGCAGTTTTAGAAGTCAAGGCAATCAGCCCCAGCATTTT
TRBJ2-5	-	TRBV20-1	-	CSARSGREETQYF	TGCAGTGCTCGTTCTGGGCGGGAAGAGACCCAGTACTTC
TRBJ1-1	-	TRBV12-3/TRBV12-4	-	CASKLDLNTEAFF	TGTGCCAGCAAATTAGACCTGAACACTGAAGCTTTCTTT
TRBJ2-5	-	TRBV10-3	TRBD1	CAIRFDRGGETQYF	TGTGCCATCAGATTTGACAGGGGAGGCGAGACCCAGTACTTC
TRBJ2-2	-	TRBV28	TRBD1	CASTDRGLNTGELFF	TGTGCCAGCACGGACAGGGGGTTGAACACCGGGGAGCTGTTTTTT
TRBJ1-4	few	TRBV7-9	-	CASSLSAGREKLFF	TGTGCCAGCAGCTTATCCGCGGGTCGCGAAAAACTGTTTTTT
TRBJ1-1	few	TRBV20-1	-	CSASGGQNTEAFF	TGCAGTGCTAGCGGGGGACAAAACACTGAAGCTTTCTTT
TRBJ2-2	-	TRBV7-3	-	CASSLMFPGELFF	TGTGCCAGCAGCTTAATGTTCCCCGGGGAGCTGTTTTTT